The present entry profiles one TCR beta chain with its context. Its antigen is not known. This specimen comes from a study of blood T cells in healthy people across ages. Study observations and caveats: The lack of PBMC sorting stopped any conclusive naive versus antigen-experienced comparison.

V was cut by 0 bases and J by 4 bases, with 13 bases left in between. Germline CDR1 MNHEY, CDR2 SVGEGT. CDR3 length: 16 amino acids. A second PCR of about 6 to 11 cycles used a sample-barcoded 5' primer and a J-beta primer mix. TCRdb fed the 5' RACE reads into MiXCR, producing one record per CDR3 protein. The sample consists of about 1,400,000 distinct CDR3 sequences, about 43% of them appearing once. Sequencing used blood. The rearrangement joins TRBV6-2 or TRBV6-3 to TRBJ2-1; tentative D call: TRBD2 (6 bases). This TCR was sampled from a woman aged 18-29 years in good health. CDR3 amino acids: CASSYSGVAAYNEQFF. The DNA for the CDR3 is TGTGCCAGCAGTTACTCTGGAGTAGCGGCGTACAATGAGCAGTTCTTC.